One TCR beta chain is described in this entry. There is no known antigen for this receptor. No base quality values were provided; no much bigger clone lies one nucleotide off. Receptor amplification or capture employed the immunoSEQ multiplex PCR assay. For the original study's pipeline: A statistical classification framework was built for diagnosing cytomegalovirus status from the catalog of TCR beta chain sequences. TCRdb limited this immuneACCESS table to in-frame rearrangements with V and J called. A share of clones is missing; checked studies link under half to unresolved V genes, and the rest is unexplained. The DNA gave D and trimming, while V, J and clone size come from that table. This sample holds some 250,000 clones; almost 90% were observed only once. The ten biggest clones cover less than 0.4% of the sample. The data were taken from a study of cytomegalovirus exposure and HLA in healthy donors (TCRdb year 2017). In terms of the full investigation: According to a later analysis, one platform produced both the roughly 110 validation repertoires and the 666 repertoires of the first cohort. The study was designed to test whether signatures of past pathogen exposure could be identified by cataloging public T cell receptors. In addition to the first cohort of 500 to 850 subjects, a separate validation cohort of approximately 110 different subjects was used. To predict cytomegalovirus infection status, the study brought together high-throughput TCR immunosequencing, statistical association of individual TCRs with disease status, and machine learning. Beyond this particular receptor, the publication reports: A few of the identified cytomegalovirus-associated TCR beta chains were confirmed in vitro to be specific for cytomegalovirus antigens. Most TCR sequences were seen in very few donors, while some public TCRs were found in many individuals. The authors suggested that the approach could potentially be extended to other disease states and immunological phenotypes. The study gave a list of about 150 TCR beta chains associated with cytomegalovirus. The classifier was reported to diagnose cytomegalovirus status with high specificity and sensitivity in both the original cohort and the validation cohort. In a later analysis, TCRs clustered in the first cohort were found to also tend to co-occur in the roughly 110 validation repertoires, with around 94% of cluster scores above 0. The validation cohort had no HLA typing available for a later analysis, so co-occurrence within that cohort was assessed over all 120 or so repertoires.

Reading from cysteine to phenylalanine, the CDR3 counts 17 amino acids. Of all the DNA, just the CDR3 is kept, 51 bases in frame from base 1. Clipping removes 4 bases from V and 0 bases from J, with 7 as the unmatched junction base count. The CDR1 and CDR2 encoded by the germline V gene are SGHVS and FNYEAQ. Donors formed part of the validation cohort, which comprised 120 subjects and was distinct from the first cohort of 670 or so subjects. Sequences were obtained from PBMCs. The TCR sequence derives from a woman aged 18-30 years in good health and CMV-seronegative. Recombination linked TRBV7-6 to TRBJ1-1; 11 junctional bases match TRBD1. The CDR3 amino acid sequence is: CASSSRDRGKVNTEAFF. In nucleotides, the sequence is TGTGCCAGCAGCTCCCGGGACAGGGGGAAAGTGAACACTGAAGCTTTCTTT.